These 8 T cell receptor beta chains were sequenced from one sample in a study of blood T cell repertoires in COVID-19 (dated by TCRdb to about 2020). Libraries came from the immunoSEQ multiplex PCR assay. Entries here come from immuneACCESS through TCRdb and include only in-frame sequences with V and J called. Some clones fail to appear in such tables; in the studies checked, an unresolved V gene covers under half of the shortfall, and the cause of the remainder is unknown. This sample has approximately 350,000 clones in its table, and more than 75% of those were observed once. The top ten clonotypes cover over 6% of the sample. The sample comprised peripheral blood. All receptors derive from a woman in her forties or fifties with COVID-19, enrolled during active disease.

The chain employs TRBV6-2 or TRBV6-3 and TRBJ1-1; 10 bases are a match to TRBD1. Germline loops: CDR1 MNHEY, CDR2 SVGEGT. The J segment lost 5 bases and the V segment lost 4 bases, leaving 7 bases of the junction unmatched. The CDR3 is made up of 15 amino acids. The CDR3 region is CASSWSDRGQTEAFF. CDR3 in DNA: TGTGCCAGCAGTTGGTCCGACAGGGGGCAAACTGAAGCTTTCTTT.

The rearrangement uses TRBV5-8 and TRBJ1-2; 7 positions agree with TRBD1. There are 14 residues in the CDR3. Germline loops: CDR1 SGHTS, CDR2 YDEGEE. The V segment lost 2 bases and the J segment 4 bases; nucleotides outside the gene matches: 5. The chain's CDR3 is CASSLNRGFYGYTF. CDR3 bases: TGTGCCAGCAGCTTAAACAGGGGATTCTATGGCTACACCTTC.

In DNA, the CDR3 is TGTGCCAGCAGCCAATTTTTGGCAGGGGTTCAAGGTGAAGCTTTCTTT. This translates into CASSQFLAGVQGEAFF. V is TRBV14 and J is TRBJ1-1, with D perhaps matching TRBD1 (6 bases). The germline gives CDR1 SGHDN, CDR2 FVKESK. The ends were cut back, 2 bases at V and 7 bases at J, with 20 bases in the middle. The CDR3 totals 16 residues. Full variable domain (rest looked up from reference TRBV14 and TRBJ1-1): EAGVTQFPSHSVIEKGQTVTLRCDPISGHDNLYWYRRVMGKEIKFLLHFVKESKQDESGMPNNRFLAERTGGTYSTLKVQPAELEDSGVYFCASSQFLAGVQGEAFFGQGTRLTVV.

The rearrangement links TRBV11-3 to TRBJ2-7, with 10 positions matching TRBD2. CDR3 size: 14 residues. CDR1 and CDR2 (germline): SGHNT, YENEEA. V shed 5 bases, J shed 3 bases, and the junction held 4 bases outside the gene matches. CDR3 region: CASSPSGRVYEQYF. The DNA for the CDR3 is TGTGCCAGCAGCCCAAGCGGGAGGGTCTACGAGCAGTACTTC.

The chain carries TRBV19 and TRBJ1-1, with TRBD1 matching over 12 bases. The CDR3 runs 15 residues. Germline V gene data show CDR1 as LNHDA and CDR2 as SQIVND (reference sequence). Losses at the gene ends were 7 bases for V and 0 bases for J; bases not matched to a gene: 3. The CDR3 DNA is TGTGCCAGTATGGGGACAGGGGGCGTGAACACTGAAGCTTTCTTT. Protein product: CASMGTGGVNTEAFF. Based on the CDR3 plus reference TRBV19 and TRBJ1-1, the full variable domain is DGGITQSPKYLFRKEGQNVTLSCEQNLNHDAMYWYRQDPGQGLRLIYYSQIVNDFQKGDIAEGYSVSREKKESFPLTVTSAQKNPTAFYLCASMGTGGVNTEAFFGQGTRLTVV.

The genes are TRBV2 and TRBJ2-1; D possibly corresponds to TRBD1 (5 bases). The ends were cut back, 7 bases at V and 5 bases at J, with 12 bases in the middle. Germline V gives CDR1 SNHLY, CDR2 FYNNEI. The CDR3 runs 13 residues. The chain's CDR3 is CASIPQADNEQFF. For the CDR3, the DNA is TGTGCCAGCATACCACAGGCAGACAATGAGCAGTTCTTC.

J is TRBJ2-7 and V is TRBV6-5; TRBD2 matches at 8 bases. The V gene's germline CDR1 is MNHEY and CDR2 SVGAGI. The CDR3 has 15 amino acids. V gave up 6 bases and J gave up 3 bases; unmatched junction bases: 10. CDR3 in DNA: TGTGCCAGCAGCCGAAGCGGGGGATTCTACTACGAGCAGTACTTC. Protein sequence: CASSRSGGFYYEQYF.

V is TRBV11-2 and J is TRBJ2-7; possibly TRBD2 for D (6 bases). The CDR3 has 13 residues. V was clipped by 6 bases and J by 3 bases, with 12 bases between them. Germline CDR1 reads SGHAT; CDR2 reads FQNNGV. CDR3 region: CASSIGLLYEQYF. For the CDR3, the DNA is TGTGCCAGCAGTATTGGACTACTCTACGAGCAGTACTTC.